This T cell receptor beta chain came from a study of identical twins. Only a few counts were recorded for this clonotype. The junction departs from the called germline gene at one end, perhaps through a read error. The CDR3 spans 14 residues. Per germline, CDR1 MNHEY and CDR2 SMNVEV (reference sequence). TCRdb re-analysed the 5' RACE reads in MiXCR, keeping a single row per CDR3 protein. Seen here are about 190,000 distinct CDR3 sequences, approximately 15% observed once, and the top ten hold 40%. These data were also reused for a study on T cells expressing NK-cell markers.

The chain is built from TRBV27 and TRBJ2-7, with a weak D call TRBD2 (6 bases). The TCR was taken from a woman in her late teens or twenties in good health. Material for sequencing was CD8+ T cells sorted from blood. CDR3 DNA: TGTGCCAGCAGCCGCGCGGGAACCTTATACGAGCAATACTTC. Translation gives CASSRAGTLYEQYF.